This T cell receptor (beta chain) was recovered during a study of T cells in women clearing cervical HPV infection (dated by TCRdb to 2016 to 2019). The study in broad terms: The cases were 20 to 30 women with histologically confirmed HPV16-related CIN3 or worse, and 2 of those women had invasive cancers. Controls were 25 or so women whose single incident HPV16 infection cleared within 12 months without precancer or cancer developing. Blood from cases was drawn at the visit where the lesion was first identified, while blood from controls was drawn once the infection was no longer detected. Among cases, blood sampling came a median of roughly 150 days after lesion detection, with an interquartile range of 90 to 200 days. Since HLA typing was available for only a few women, HLA type could not be ruled out as a confounder. An exploratory proof-of-principle case-control study, nested within the Guanacaste HPV Natural History Study in Costa Rica, was conducted to compare TCR repertoires across cervical HPV16 outcomes. Cases were matched to controls by age within five years and by the year the sample was collected. A median age of approximately 31 years was observed in cases versus over 37 in controls, and no significant differences in baseline characteristics were found. In the parent cohort, some 10,000 women aged 18 or older were enrolled in Guanacaste, Costa Rica, during about 1992 to 1994 and then followed for approximately 7 years. Quality controls consisted of five blinded duplicates per group, for a total of roughly 60 samples made up of about 50 participants and roughly ten replicates. General study outcomes and caveats: TRBV6-7 relative abundance was lower in cases than in controls (about 0.099% versus 0.17%; Bonferroni P = 0.0008). The cross-sectional design could not show whether associations preceded infection or resulted from it; effector/memory subsets and HPV-specific T cells were not isolated. Because the number of T cells per sample was unknown, the richness differences could reflect varying T-cell content rather than repertoire biology. Significantly higher TCR repertoire richness was observed in CIN3+ cases than in controls across sequencing depths, whereas no difference in evenness was found. By combining richness with V gene abundances, random forest classifiers separated cases from controls with an estimated AUC of 0.83.

Reading from cysteine to phenylalanine, the CDR3 counts 14 amino acids. The DNA has 33 bases, all within the CDR3, and is read from base 1. The CDR1 and CDR2 encoded by the germline V gene are KGHSH and LQKENI. To note about this clone: Its binding antigen is unknown. The CDR3 end falls 3 residues outside the read, so it is completed with the germline J gene.

Every participant had a single incident cervical HPV16 infection, and prevalent HPV16 infections were excluded. Cervical HPV DNA was detected by MY09/MY11 PCR and genotyped by dot-blot hybridization. Fifteen mL of heparinized blood were centrifuged, and the buffy coat was split into aliquots, frozen at -30 degrees C, and then kept at -80 degrees C. Genomic DNA was extracted from buffy coat specimens using QIAGEN kits. The immunoSEQ assay used multiplex PCR to amplify TCR beta CDR3 regions from an average of around 1,200 ng of genomic DNA per sample. The assay corrected primer bias using a complete synthetic TCR repertoire to establish an amplification baseline. The amplicons were sequenced using the Illumina platform. The published analysis was carried out like this. Sequences were error-corrected by clustering with frequency ratios and a modified nearest-neighbor algorithm and were then analyzed in the immunoSEQ Analyzer with IMGT gene definitions. TCR richness and evenness were averaged over 20 rarefaction repeats at each rarefaction depth, excluding samples with fewer sequences than the depth. Wilcoxon rank sum tests with FDR correction were used to compare relative abundances of V, D and J genes between the groups. An intraclass correlation of 95% to 97% for TCR richness and an average of roughly 76% across approximately 63 gene segments were obtained from the blinded duplicates. Imported from immuneACCESS, the table was reduced by TCRdb to in-frame sequences with V and J called. These copies leave out some clones; in studies compared against another copy, an unresolved V gene accounts for under half, and the cause of the remainder is not known. D and trimming come from the DNA, and the V and J calls and clone size come from that table. This sample's listing comprises 40,000 to 60,000 clones. The ten most abundant clones make up approximately 0.9% of the sample.

The clonotype comes from a woman between 18 and 70 years old with a cervical HPV16 infection that either progressed to CIN3+ or cleared (not recorded which). Recombination joined TRBV18 with TRBJ2-2; the junction holds 9 bases that match TRBD1. The sample comprised blood buffy coat. The CDR3 protein: CASVSDRGNEKLFF. CDR3 DNA, as far as it was read: TGTGCCAGCGTATCGGACAGGGGTAATGAAAAG.